This paragraph reports one TCR beta chain. As yet, its antigen is unknown. Trimming stripped 6 bases from V and 8 bases from J, with 22 bases between. The CDR3 is made up of 14 amino acids. The germline gives CDR1 SQVTM, CDR2 ANQGSEA. Data came from immunoSEQ multiplex PCR; TCRdb stores just in-frame clones and leaves some out. The sample holds about 75,000 clones, roughly 87% seen once. The data stem from a study of T cell responses to AZD1222 COVID-19 vaccine. Notes on the study in general: Spike-wide coverage was observed for vaccine-associated CD4 TCRs, with dominant responses at 160-218 and 743-854. Compared with day 0, the breadth and depth of the Spike-specific TCR repertoire rose significantly after two doses of AZD1222. Females made up more of the donors, who were largely white British, and clonal diversity may have come out too low.

The V gene is TRBV29-1, the J gene TRBJ1-2, with D uncertain. The clonotype was recovered from an adult who received the AZD1222 COVID-19 vaccine. The material was peripheral blood, obtained 28 days after the second AZD1222 dose. CDR3 residues: CSVTELLEEEGYTF. The DNA for the CDR3 is TGCAGCGTGACTGAGCTGTTGGAGGAAGAGGGCTACACCTTC.